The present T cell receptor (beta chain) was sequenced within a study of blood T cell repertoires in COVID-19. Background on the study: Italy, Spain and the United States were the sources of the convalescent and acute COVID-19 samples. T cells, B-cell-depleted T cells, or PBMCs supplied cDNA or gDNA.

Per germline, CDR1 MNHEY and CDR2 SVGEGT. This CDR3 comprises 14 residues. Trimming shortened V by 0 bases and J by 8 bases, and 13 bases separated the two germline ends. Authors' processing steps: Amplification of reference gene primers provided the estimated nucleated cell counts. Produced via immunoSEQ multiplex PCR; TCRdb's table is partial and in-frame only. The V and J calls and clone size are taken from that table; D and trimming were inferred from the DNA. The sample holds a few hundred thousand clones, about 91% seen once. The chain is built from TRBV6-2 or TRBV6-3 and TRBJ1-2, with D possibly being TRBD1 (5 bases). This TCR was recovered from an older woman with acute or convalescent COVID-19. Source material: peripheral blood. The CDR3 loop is CASSYSFGASGYTF. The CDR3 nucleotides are TGTGCCAGCAGTTACTCTTTTGGGGCGTCAGGCTACACCTTC.